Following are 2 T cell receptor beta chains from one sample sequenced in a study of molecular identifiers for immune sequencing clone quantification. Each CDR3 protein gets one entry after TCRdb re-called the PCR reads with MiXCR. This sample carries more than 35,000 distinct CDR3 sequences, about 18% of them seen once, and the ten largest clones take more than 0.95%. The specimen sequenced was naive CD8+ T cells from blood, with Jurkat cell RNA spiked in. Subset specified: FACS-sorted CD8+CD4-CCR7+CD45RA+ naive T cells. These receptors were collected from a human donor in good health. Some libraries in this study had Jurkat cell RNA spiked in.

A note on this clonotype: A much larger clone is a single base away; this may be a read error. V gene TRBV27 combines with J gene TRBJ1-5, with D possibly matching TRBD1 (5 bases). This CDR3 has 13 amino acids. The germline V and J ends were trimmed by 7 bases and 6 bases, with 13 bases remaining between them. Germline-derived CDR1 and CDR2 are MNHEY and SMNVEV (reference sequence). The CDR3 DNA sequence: TGTGCCAGCACTGTTCCGCAGGGTCAGCCCCAGCATTTT. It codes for CASTVPQGQPQHF.

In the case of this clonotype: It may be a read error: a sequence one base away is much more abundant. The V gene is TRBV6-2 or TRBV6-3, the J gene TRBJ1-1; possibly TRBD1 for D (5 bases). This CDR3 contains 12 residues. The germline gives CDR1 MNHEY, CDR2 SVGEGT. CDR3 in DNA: TGTGCCAGCAGACCGCGGGGGACTGAAGCTCTCTTT. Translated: CASRPRGTEALF.